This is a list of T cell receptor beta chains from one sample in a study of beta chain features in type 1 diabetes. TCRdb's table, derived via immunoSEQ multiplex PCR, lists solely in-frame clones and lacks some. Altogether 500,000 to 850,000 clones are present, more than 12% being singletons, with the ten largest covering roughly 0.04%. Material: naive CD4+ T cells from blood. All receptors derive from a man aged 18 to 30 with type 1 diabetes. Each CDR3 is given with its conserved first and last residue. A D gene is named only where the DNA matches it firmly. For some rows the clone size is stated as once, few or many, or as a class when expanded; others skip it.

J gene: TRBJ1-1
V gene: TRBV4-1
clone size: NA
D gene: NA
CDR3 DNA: TGCGCCAGCAGCCAAGAGTCGCTAGGGGGAAGGACTGAAGCTTTCTTT
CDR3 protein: CASSQESLGGRTEAFF

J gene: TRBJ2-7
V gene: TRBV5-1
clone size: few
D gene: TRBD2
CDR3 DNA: TGCGCCAGCAGCTTGGTAGCGGGAGTGGTTACCTACGAGCAGTACTTC
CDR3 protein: CASSLVAGVVTYEQYF

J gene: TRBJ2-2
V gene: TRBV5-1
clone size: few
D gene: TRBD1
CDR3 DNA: TGCGCCAGCAGCCCCGGGACAGTGAACACCGGGGAGCTGTTTTTT
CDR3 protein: CASSPGTVNTGELFF

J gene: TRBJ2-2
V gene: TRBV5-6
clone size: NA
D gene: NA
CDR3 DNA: TGTGCCAGCAGCCTCGTCTCCGGGGAGCTGTTTTTT
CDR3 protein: CASSLVSGELFF

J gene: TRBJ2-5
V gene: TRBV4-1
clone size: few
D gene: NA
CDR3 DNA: TGCGCCAGCAGCCAAGATAGGGGGGCGAACGCAGAGACCCAGTACTTC
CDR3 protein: CASSQDRGANAETQYF

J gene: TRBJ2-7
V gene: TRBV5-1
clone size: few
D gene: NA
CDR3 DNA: TGCGCCAGCAGCTTCTCTGGGGGCTCCTACGAGCAGTACTTC
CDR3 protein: CASSFSGGSYEQYF

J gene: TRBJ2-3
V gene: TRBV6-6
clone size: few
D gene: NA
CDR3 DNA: TGTGCCAGCAGTTACTCGACCAGCACAGATACGCAGTATTTT
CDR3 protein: CASSYSTSTDTQYF

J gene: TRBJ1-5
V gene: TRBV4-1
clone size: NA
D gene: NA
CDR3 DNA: TGCGCCAGCAGCCTTGGCAGGCAGGAGGATCAGCCCCAGCATTTT
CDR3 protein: CASSLGRQEDQPQHF

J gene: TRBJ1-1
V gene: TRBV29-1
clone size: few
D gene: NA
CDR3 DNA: TGCAGCGTGTCCCTTACAGCTTCCATGAACACTGAAGCTTTCTTT
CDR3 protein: CSVSLTASMNTEAFF

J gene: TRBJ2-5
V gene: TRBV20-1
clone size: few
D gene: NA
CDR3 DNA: TGCAGTGCTAGACCTCAAGAGACCCAGTACTTC
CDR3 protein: CSARPQETQYF

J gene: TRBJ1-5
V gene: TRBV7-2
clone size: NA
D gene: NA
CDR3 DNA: TGTGCCAGCAGCTCCGACGGACTCAATCAGCCCCAGCATTTT
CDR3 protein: CASSSDGLNQPQHF

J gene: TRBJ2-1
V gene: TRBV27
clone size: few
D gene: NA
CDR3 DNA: TGTGCCAGCAGTTTATTTGGGGACTTCTCCACGGACAATGAGCAGTTCTTC
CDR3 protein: CASSLFGDFSTDNEQFF

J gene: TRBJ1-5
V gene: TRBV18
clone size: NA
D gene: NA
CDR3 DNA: TGTGCCAGCTCACCGCGCCAGGGCTTGGGGCAGCCCCAGCATTTT
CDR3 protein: CASSPRQGLGQPQHF

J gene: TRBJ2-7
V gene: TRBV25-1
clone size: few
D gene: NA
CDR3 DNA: TGTGCCAGCAGCCCTCAGGGGTCGAGCTCCTACGAGCAGTACTTC
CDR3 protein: CASSPQGSSSYEQYF

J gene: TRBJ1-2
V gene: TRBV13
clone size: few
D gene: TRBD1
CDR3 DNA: TGTGCCAGCAGCTTAGGCCACACGACAGGGCTTCAGGGATATGGCTACACCTTC
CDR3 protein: CASSLGHTTGLQGYGYTF

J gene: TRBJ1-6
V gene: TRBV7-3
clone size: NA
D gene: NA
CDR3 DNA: TGTGCCAGCAGCTTAATCTCCGGGACCCGAAGTTCACCCCTCCACTTT
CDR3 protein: CASSLISGTRSSPLHF

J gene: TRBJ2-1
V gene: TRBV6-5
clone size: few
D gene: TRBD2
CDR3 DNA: TGTGCCAGCAGTTACTCGTCTGCGGGAGTACGCAATGAGCAGTTCTTC
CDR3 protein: CASSYSSAGVRNEQFF

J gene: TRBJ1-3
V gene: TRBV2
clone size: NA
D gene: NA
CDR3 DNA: TGTGCCAGCAGTGAATGGGTGGTTGGAAACACCATATATTTT
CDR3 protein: CASSEWVVGNTIYF

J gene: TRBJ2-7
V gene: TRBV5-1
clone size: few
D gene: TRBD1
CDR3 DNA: TGCGCCAGCAGCTTGGGAGGACAGGAGTCCTACGAGCAGTACTTC
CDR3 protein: CASSLGGQESYEQYF

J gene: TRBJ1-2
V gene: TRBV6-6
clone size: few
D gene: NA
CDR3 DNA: TGTGCCAGCAGCCCAGAGGTAGGAGGCTACACCTTC
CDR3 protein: CASSPEVGGYTF

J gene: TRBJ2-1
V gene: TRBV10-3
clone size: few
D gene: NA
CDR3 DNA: TGTGCCTCCGGGGGAGTGAATGAGCAGTTCTTC
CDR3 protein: CASGGVNEQFF

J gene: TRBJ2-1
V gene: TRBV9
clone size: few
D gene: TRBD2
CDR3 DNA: TGTGCCAGCAGCGTAGGGGTGACTAGCGAGGCTGAGCAGTTCTTC
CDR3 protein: CASSVGVTSEAEQFF

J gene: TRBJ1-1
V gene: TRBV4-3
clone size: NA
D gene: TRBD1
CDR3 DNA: TGCGCCAGCAGCCACCGCTTACAGGGGGCGGACACTGAAGCTTTCTTT
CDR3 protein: CASSHRLQGADTEAFF

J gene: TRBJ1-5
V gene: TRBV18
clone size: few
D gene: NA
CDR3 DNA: TGTGCCAGCTCACCAGTGGGAGGGGACGCTCAGCCCCAGCATTTT
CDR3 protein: CASSPVGGDAQPQHF

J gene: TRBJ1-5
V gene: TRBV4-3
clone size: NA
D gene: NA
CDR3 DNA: TGCGCCAGCAGCCAGAGATATGGGGATAGCAATCAGCCCCAGCATTTT
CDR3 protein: CASSQRYGDSNQPQHF

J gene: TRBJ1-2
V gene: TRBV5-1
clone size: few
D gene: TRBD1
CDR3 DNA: TGCGCCAGCCACACCGGGACAGGGCTGGCCTATGGCTACACCTTC
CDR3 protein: CASHTGTGLAYGYTF

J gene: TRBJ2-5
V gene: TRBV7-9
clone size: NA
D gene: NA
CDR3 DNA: TGTGCCAGCAGCCAAGTAGGGGGGACCCAGTACTTC
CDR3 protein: CASSQVGGTQYF

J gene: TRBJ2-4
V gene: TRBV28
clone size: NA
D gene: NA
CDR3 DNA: TGTGCCAGCAGTTTGCAAGAGAGAGACATTCAGTACTTC
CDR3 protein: CASSLQERDIQYF

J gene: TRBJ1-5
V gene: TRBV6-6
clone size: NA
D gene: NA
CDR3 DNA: TGTGCCAGCACCCCCCGGTTTAGCAATCAGCCCCAGCATTTT
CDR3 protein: CASTPRFSNQPQHF

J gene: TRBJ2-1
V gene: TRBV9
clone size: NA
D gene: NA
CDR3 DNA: TGTGCCAGCAGCGCAATGGGCGTGGGAATGGTGAATGAGCAGTTCTTC
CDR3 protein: CASSAMGVGMVNEQFF

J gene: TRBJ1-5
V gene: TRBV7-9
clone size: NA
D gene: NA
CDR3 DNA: TGTGCCAGCAGCCTGGACTCGAGCAATCAGCCCCAGCATTTT
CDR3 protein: CASSLDSSNQPQHF

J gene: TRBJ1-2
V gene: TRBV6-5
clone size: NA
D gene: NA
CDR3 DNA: TGTGCCAGCAGTTACTCCGGAGCAGCTAACTATGGCTACACCTTC
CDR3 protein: CASSYSGAANYGYTF

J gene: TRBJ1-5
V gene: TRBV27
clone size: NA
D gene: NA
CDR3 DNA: TGTGCCAGCAGTTTATTAGGTCGCAAGCTTAATCAGCCCCAGCATTTT
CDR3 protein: CASSLLGRKLNQPQHF

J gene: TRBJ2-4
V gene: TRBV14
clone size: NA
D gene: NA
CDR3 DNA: TGTGCCAGGATAGGGGTCAGAGGGGCCAAAAACATTCAGTACTTC
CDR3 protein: CARIGVRGAKNIQYF

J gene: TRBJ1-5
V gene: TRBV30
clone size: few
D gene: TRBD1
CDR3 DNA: TGTGCCTGGAGGGATTCGGGCAGGGGGCTGGTTAGCAATCAGCCCCAGCATTTT
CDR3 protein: CAWRDSGRGLVSNQPQHF

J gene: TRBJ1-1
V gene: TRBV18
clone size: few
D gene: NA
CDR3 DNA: TGTGCCAGCTCACCCTACTCGGCGAACACTGAAGCTTTCTTT
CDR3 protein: CASSPYSANTEAFF

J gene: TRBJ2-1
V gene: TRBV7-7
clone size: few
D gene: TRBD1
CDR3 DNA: TGTGCTAGCAGCCTGGGGACAGGCTCTCACGATGAGCAGTTCTTC
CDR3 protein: CASSLGTGSHDEQFF

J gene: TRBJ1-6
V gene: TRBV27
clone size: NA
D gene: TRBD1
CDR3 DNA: TGTGCCAGCAGTCGACAGGGTTTGCGTTCACCCCTCCACTTT
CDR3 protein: CASSRQGLRSPLHF

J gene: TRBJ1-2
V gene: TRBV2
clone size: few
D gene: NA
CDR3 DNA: TGTGCCAGCAGTGTGGGTGGCTACACCTTC
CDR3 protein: CASSVGGYTF

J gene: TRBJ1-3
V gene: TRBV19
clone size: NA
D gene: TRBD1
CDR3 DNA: TGTGCCAGTAGTTTCGCGACAGGGACTGGAAACACCATATATTTT
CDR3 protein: CASSFATGTGNTIYF

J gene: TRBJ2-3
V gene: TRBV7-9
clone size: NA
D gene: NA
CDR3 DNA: TGTGCCAGCAGCTTACCCGGGTCCCTTAGGGCAGATACGCAGTATTTT
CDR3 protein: CASSLPGSLRADTQYF

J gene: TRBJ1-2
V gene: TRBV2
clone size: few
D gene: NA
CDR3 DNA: TGTGCCAGCAGTGTGTTCTCTAACTATGGCTACACCTTC
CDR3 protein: CASSVFSNYGYTF

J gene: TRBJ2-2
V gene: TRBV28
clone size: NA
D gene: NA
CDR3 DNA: TGTGCCAGCAGTCTAGAAAGCGCCTCGAACACCGGGGAGCTGTTTTTT
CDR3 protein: CASSLESASNTGELFF

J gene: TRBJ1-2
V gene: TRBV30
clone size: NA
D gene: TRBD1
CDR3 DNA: TGTGCCTGGAGTCCTCAGGGGGCCTATGGCTACACCTTC
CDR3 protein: CAWSPQGAYGYTF

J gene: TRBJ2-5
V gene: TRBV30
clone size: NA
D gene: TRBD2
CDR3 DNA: TGTGCCTGGAGAGCTCTAGCGGGGGCCTTCAAGCGCCAAGAGACCCAGTACTTC
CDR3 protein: CAWRALAGAFKRQETQYF

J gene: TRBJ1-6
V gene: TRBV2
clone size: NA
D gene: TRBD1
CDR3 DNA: TGTGCCAGCACACTCGGACAGGGGCGTTCACCCCTCCACTTT
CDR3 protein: CASTLGQGRSPLHF

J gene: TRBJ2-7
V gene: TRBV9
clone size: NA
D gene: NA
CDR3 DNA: TGTGCCAGCAGCCCAACCGGGAAAACCTACGAGCAGTACTTC
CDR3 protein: CASSPTGKTYEQYF

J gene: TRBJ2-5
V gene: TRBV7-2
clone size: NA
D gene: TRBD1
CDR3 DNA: TGTGCCAGCAGCTTAGTGGGACCAACAGGGGGGGAGACCCAGTACTTC
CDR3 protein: CASSLVGPTGGETQYF

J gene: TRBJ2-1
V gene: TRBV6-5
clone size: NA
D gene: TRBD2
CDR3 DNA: TGTGCCAGCAGTTACGAGCAGGGCGGGAGGGATGAGCAGTTCTTC
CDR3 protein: CASSYEQGGRDEQFF

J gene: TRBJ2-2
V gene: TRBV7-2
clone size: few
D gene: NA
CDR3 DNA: TGTGCCAGCAGCTTAGTGGGAGCGAACACCGGGGAGCTGTTTTTT
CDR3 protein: CASSLVGANTGELFF

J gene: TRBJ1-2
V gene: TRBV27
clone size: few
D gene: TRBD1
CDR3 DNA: TGTGCCAGCAGTTTCAGACAGGGAAAAAACTATGGCTACACCTTC
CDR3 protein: CASSFRQGKNYGYTF

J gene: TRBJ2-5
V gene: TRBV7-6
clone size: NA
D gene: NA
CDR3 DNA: TGTGCCAGCAGCTTCGGCGCTCAAGAGACCCAGTACTTC
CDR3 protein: CASSFGAQETQYF

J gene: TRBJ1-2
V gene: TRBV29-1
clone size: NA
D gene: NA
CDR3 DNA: TGCAGCGTTCCTGTGGGGACTGGTCGTTTAGGCTACACCTTC
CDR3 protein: CSVPVGTGRLGYTF

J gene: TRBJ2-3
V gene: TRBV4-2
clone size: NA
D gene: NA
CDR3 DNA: TGTGCCAGCAGCCAAGGTATCGGGGCCGGCACAGATACGCAGTATTTT
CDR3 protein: CASSQGIGAGTDTQYF

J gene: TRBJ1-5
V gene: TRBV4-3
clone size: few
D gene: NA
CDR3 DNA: TGCGCCAGCAGCCAAGAAGTGGCCTGGGGGTCTGTGGATCAGCCCCAGCATTTT
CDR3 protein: CASSQEVAWGSVDQPQHF

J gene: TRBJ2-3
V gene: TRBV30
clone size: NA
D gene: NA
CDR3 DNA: TGTGCCTGGAGTGTATTGTATAGCGCCGCGCAGTATTTT
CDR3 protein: CAWSVLYSAAQYF

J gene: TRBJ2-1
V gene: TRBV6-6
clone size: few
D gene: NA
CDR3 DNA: TGTGCCAGCAGTTACTCGAGTGCTGGGGCTTATGAGCAGTTCTTC
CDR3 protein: CASSYSSAGAYEQFF